These 6 T cell receptor beta chains share one sample of origin, sequenced in a study of cytomegalovirus exposure and HLA in healthy donors. The PCR used 60 Vbeta and 13 Jbeta primers. Sequencing was performed with immunoSEQ multiplex PCR; in TCRdb, only in-frame clones are kept and a portion is missing. The sample shows 150,000 or so clones, around three quarters of them seen only once. The sequencing input was PBMCs. The receptors originated from a woman between 40 and 50 years old in good health and CMV-seronegative.

In its sample, this clone is medium-sized. The chain carries TRBV6-1 and TRBJ1-1; D is uncertain. CDR1 is MNHNS, CDR2 SASEGT, per germline. The CDR3 is 18 amino acids. The V end lost 7 bases, the J end lost 3 bases, and 27 bases lay between the germline ends. DNA of the CDR3: TGTGCCAGCAATGACGCGGCCCCTATGTTCGTTTGGGACACTGAAGCTTTCTTT. This encodes CASNDAAPMFVWDTEAFF.

This rearrangement joins TRBV6-1 to TRBJ1-5, with 7 bases matching TRBD1. Germline CDR1 MNHNS, CDR2 SASEGT. This CDR3 has 16 amino acids. V dropped 1 base and J dropped 2; count of bases not matched to a gene: 5. CDR3 DNA sequence: TGTGCCAGCAGTGAAGAAGGCGGACAGGGCAATCAGCCCCAGCATTTT. Encoded protein: CASSEEGGQGNQPQHF.

The chain has TRBV6-4 and TRBJ1-1; D may be TRBD1 (6 bases). The ends were cut back, 2 bases at V and 1 base at J, with 11 bases in the middle. The germline CDR1 and CDR2 sequences are MRHNA and SNTAGT. CDR3 length: 15 amino acids. DNA for the CDR3: TGTGCCAGCAGTGACCAGGGAGGGGGGAACACTGAAGCTTTCTTT. Translation gives CASSDQGGGNTEAFF.

The chain recombines TRBV7-9 with TRBJ1-2; 7 nucleotides agree with TRBD1. V lost 8 bases and J lost 2; bases outside the gene matches: 5. CDR3 length: 13 amino acids. The V gene's germline CDR1 is SEHNR and CDR2 FQNEAQ (reference sequence). The CDR3 DNA reads as TGTGCCAGCGGTCCACAGGGGAACTATGGCTACACCTTC. This sequence encodes CASGPQGNYGYTF.

The chain carries TRBV30 and TRBJ2-3; D is unclear. V was pared by 2 bases and J by 4 bases, with 10 bases between. Germline V gene sequence: CDR1 GTSNPN, CDR2 SVGIG (reference sequence). The CDR3 sequence is 13 residues long. This CDR3 is CAWSKTNADTQYF. In DNA, the CDR3 is TGTGCCTGGAGTAAGACAAACGCAGATACGCAGTATTTT.

The genes are TRBV7-9 and TRBJ2-3; TRBD2 aligns across 9 bases. The V gene's germline CDR1 is SEHNR and CDR2 FQNEAQ (reference sequence). The trim removed 4 bases at V and 5 bases at J, leaving 16 bases unmatched. The CDR3 is 18 residues long. The CDR3 loop reads CASSWPRLAATEGDTQYF. Written as DNA, the CDR3 is TGTGCCAGCAGCTGGCCTAGACTAGCGGCCACCGAAGGAGATACGCAGTATTTT.